This is a list of T cell receptor beta chains from one sample in a study of blood T cell repertoires in COVID-19. The method was immunoSEQ multiplex PCR; TCRdb's version includes in-frame clones alone and lacks a portion of them. The sample contains hundreds of thousands of clones, approximately 89% of which appear only once. Material for sequencing was peripheral blood. The receptor set was obtained from a woman in her fifties or sixties with COVID-19, enrolled during active disease. Both conserved end residues are trimmed from each CDR3. Some rows have no size entry. The others give once, few or many, or a class for an expanded clone.

v_call	clone_size	j_call	cdr3_aa
TRBV21-1	once	TRBJ1-1	ASSLRGVNTEAF
TRBV11-3	once	TRBJ1-1	ASSRGGVSEAF
TRBV5-1	.	TRBJ2-3	ASSFSGGPNTDTQY
TRBV19	once	TRBJ1-1	ASSSLGGLNTEAF
TRBV5-4	.	TRBJ2-1	ASSRGYNEQF
TRBV2	.	TRBJ1-3	ASIGRGGASGNTIY
TRBV19	.	TRBJ1-6	ASSSLWTRAVSPLH
TRBV10-3	.	TRBJ1-2	AISVGTEYGYT
TRBV27	.	TRBJ2-1	ASSRRGNPYNEQF
TRBV25-1	few	TRBJ2-7	ASSEVGTYEQY
TRBV4-2	.	TRBJ2-7	ASSQGSGDSYEQY
TRBV10-3	.	TRBJ1-1	AISWDRNTEAF
TRBV9	.	TRBJ1-2	ASSGREQGGYGYT
TRBV12-3/TRBV12-4	.	TRBJ1-4	ASTITGGGELF
TRBV18	once	TRBJ1-4	ASSPLPGQDSSIEKLF
TRBV7-9	few	TRBJ1-1	ASSTHTEAF
TRBV10-2	.	TRBJ2-7	ASSRGGYEQY
TRBV9	.	TRBJ1-5	ASSAGGTQPQH
TRBV2	.	TRBJ1-2	AGARSGAYLVGYT
TRBV7-2	few	TRBJ1-5	ASSLDGGTAFYSNQPQH
TRBV27	few	TRBJ2-2	ASSLTGGMRTGELF
TRBV7-6	.	TRBJ2-2	ASSFNSGGITGELF
TRBV30	once	TRBJ1-5	AWSTTGNQPQH
TRBV13	.	TRBJ1-2	ASSLRGGYGYT
TRBV27	.	TRBJ2-6	ASIGRGTGANVLT
TRBV19	.	TRBJ2-7	ASSMDGRGEQY
TRBV6-6	.	TRBJ2-1	ASSYPGRDEQF
TRBV29-1	.	TRBJ1-2	SSLQGAGYT
TRBV4-1	.	TRBJ1-1	ASSQEQGAREAF
TRBV5-1	.	TRBJ1-1	ASSPGPGVTEAF
TRBV2	.	TRBJ1-1	ALKGAGDPEAF
TRBV9	.	TRBJ1-2	ASSAQQGDGYT
TRBV11-3	.	TRBJ2-7	ASSVSGQGYEQY
TRBV6-6	.	TRBJ2-2	ASSPPEGYANTGELF
TRBV28	.	TRBJ1-2	ASSLTATGLSYGYT
TRBV7-2	.	TRBJ2-5	ASSFDSGRETQY
TRBV24-1	.	TRBJ2-7	ATSGGYEQY
TRBV5-4	.	TRBJ1-5	ASSFGPRDQPQH